This TCR beta chain was retrieved from a study of blood T cell repertoires in COVID-19. Profiled with immunoSEQ multiplex PCR; TCRdb holds only in-frame clones, not every one. The sample consists of about 87,000 clones, about 84% of them appearing once. This CDR3 has 14 residues. The germline V gene has CDR1 GTSNPN and CDR2 SVGIG (reference sequence). The ends were cut back, 0 bases at V and 4 bases at J, with 12 bases in the middle. This clone showed up just a few times. This TCR was recovered from a human donor in a cohort sampled during active COVID-19. Sequencing was done on a sample of peripheral blood. This chain joins TRBV30 and TRBJ1-1, with TRBD1 as a possible D gene (6 bases). The CDR3 DNA is TGTGCCTGGAGTGTCATACAGGGTACCACTGAAGCTTTCTTT. This sequence encodes CAWSVIQGTTEAFF.